This section outlines one T cell receptor (beta chain) sequence together with its context. These data come from a study of technical replicates of blood from several donors. Sequenced by immunoSEQ multiplex PCR; TCRdb stores in-frame clones only, minus some. This sample has fewer than 45,000 clones, with roughly 96% found just once. CDR3 size: 14 residues. Germline CDR1 SNHLY, CDR2 FYNNEI. J lost 3 bases, V lost 6 bases, and 5 bases had no gene match. Sequenced sample: T cells isolated from PBMCs. The genes are TRBV2 and TRBJ1-2, with 9 bases aligning to TRBD1. This clonotype originated in a human donor in good health. CDR3 protein: CASRGTGWDYGYTF. CDR3 nucleotide sequence: TGTGCCAGCAGGGGGACAGGGTGGGACTATGGCTACACCTTC.